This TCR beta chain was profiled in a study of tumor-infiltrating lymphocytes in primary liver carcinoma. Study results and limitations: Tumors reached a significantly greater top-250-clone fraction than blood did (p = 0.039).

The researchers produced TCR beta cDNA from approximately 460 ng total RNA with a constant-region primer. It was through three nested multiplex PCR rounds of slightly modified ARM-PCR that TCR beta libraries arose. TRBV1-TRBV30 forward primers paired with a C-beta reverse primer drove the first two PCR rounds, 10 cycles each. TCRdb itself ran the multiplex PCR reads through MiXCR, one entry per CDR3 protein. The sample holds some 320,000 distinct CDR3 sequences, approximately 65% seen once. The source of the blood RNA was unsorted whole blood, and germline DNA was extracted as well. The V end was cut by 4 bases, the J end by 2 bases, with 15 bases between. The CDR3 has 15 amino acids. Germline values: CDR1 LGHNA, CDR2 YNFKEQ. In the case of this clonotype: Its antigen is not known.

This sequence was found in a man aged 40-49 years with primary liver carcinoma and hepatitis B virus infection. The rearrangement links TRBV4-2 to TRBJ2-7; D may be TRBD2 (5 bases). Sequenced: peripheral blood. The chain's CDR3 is CASSLPADGTYEQYF. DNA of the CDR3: TGTGCCAGCAGCCTTCCTGCGGACGGGACCTACGAGCAGTACTTC.